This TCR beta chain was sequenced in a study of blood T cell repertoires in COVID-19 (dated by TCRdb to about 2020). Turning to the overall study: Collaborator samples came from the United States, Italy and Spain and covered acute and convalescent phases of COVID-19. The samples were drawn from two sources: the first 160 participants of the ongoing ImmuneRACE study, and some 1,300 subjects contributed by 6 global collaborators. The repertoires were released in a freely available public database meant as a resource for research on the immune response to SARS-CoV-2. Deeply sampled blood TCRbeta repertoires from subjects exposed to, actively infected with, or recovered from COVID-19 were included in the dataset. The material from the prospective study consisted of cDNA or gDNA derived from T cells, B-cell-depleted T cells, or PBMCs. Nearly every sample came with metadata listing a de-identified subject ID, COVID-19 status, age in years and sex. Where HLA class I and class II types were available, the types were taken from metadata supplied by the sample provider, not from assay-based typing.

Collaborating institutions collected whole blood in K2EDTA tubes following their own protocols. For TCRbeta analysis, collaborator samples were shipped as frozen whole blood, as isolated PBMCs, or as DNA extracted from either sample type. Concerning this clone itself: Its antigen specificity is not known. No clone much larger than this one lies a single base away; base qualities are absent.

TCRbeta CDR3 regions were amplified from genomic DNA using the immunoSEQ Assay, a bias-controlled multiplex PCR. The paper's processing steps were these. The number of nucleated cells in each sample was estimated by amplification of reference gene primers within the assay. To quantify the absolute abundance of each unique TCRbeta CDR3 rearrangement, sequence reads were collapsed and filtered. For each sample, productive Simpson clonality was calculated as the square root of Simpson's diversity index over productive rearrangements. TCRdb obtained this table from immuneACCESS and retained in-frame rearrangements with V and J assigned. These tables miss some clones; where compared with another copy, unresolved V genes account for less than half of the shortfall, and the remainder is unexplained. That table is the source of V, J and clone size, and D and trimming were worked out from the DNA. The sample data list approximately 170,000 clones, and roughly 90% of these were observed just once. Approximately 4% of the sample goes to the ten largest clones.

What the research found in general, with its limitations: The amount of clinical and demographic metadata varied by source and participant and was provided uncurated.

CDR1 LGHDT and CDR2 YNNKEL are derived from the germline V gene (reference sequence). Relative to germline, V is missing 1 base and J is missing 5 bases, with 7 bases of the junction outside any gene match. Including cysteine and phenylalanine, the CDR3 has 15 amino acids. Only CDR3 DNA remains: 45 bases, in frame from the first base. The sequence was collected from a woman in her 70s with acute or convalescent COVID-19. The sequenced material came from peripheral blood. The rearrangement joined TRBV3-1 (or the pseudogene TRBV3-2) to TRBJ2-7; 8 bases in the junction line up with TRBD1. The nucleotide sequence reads TGTGCCAGCAGCCAAGTCCGGACAGGGCACGACGAGCAGTACTTC. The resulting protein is CASSQVRTGHDEQYF.